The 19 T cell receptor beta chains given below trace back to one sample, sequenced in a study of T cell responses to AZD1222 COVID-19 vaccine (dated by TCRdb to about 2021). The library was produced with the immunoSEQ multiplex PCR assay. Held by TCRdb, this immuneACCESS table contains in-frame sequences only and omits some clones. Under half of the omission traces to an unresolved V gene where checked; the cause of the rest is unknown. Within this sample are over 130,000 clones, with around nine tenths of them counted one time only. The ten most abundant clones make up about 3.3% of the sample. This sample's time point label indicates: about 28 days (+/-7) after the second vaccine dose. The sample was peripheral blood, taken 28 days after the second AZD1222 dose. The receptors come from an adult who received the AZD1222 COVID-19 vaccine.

The CDR3 protein is CASSEAGRGRETQYF. CDR3 DNA: TGCGCCAGCAGTGAAGCGGGGCGCGGAAGAGAGACCCAGTACTTC. The chain employs TRBV10-2 and TRBJ2-5, with 7 positions matching TRBD2. V lost 3 bases to trimming and J lost 4 bases; unmatched junction nucleotides: 8. This CDR3 contains 15 residues. CDR1 and CDR2 (germline): WSHSY, SAAADI.

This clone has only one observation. The CDR3 sequence: CASSLGPDYSPLHF. The DNA of the CDR3 is TGTGCCAGCAGTTTAGGTCCGGATTATTCACCCCTCCACTTT. The chain uses TRBV28 and TRBJ1-6; D unclear. CDR1 and CDR2 from the germline V gene are MDHEN and SYDVKM. Between the trimmed V and J ends, which lost 2 bases and 8 bases, there was a span of 10 bases. The CDR3 has 14 residues.

In DNA form, the CDR3 reads TGTGCCAGCAGCGACCAGGGACTAGCGTCCTACGAGCAGTACTTC. It encodes CASSDQGLASYEQYF. This rearrangement joins TRBV5-6 to TRBJ2-7; 10 nucleotides line up with TRBD2. The CDR3 is 15 residues long. CDR1 is SGHDT, CDR2 YYEEEE, per germline. Trimming at V came to 4 bases and at J to 1 base, leaving 5 bases not matched to a gene.

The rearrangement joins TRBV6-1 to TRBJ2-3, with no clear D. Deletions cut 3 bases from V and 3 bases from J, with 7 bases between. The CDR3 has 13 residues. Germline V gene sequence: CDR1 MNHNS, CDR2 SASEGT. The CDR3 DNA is TGTGCCAGCAGTGACATTAAAACAGATACGCAGTATTTT. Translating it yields CASSDIKTDTQYF.

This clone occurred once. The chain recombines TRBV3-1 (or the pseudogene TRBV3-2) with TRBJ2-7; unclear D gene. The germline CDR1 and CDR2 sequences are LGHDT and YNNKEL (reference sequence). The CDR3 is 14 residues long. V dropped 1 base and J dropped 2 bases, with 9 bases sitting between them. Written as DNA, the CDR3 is TGTGCCAGCAGCCAAGGGGCCCCGACCTACGAGCAGTACTTC. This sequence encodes CASSQGAPTYEQYF.

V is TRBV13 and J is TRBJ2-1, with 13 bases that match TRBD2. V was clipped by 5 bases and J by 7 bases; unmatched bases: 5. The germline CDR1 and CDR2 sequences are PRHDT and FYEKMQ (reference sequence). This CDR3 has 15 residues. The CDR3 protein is CASSPRTSGSNEQFF. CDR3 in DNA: TGTGCCAGCAGCCCACGGACTAGCGGGAGTAATGAGCAGTTCTTC.

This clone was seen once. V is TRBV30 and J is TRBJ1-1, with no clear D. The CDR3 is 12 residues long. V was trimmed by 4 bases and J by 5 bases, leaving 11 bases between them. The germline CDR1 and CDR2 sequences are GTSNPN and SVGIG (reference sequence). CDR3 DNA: TGTGCCTGGATGATACTGGGAACTGAAGCTTTCTTT. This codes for CAWMILGTEAFF. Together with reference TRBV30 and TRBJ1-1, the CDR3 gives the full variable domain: SQTIHQWPATLVQPVGSPLSLECTVEGTSNPNLYWYRQAAGRGLQLLFYSVGIGQISSEVPQNLSASRPQDRQFILSSKKLLLSDSGFYLCAWMILGTEAFFGQGTRLTVV.

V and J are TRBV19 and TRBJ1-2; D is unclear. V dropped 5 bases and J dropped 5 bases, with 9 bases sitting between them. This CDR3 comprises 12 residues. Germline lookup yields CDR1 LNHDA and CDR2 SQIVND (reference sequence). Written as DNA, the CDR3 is TGTGCCAGTAGTGTGATAGGGTATGGCTACACCTTC. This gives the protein CASSVIGYGYTF.

The CDR3 reads CASSRGQTYEQYF. CDR3 bases: TGCGCCAGCAGCCGGGGACAGACTTACGAGCAGTACTTC. The chain has TRBV4-1 and TRBJ2-7; 7 positions match TRBD1. V lost 4 bases and J lost 4; bases outside the gene matches: 4. The CDR3 totals 13 residues. Germline V gene lookup returns CDR1 MGHRA and CDR2 YSYEKL.

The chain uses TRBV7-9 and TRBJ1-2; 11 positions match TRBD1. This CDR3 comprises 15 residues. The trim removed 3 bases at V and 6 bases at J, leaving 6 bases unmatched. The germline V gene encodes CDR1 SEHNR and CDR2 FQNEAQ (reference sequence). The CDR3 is CASSFRDRGYDGYTF. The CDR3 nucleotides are TGTGCCAGCAGCTTCCGGGACAGGGGGTACGATGGCTACACCTTC. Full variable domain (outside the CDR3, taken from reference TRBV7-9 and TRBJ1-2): DTGVSQNPRHKITKRGQNVTFRCDPISEHNRLYWYRQTLGQGPEFLTYFQNEAQLEKSRLLSDRFSAERPKGSFSTLEIQRTEQGDSAMYLCASSFRDRGYDGYTFGSGTRLTVV.

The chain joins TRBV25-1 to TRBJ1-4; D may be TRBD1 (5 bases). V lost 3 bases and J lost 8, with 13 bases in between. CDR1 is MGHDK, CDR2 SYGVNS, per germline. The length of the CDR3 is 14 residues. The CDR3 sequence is CASSDWGEDEKLFF. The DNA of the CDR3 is TGTGCCAGCAGTGATTGGGGGGAAGACGAAAAACTGTTTTTT. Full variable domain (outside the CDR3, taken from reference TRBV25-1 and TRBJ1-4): EADIYQTPRYLVIGTGKKITLECSQTMGHDKMYWYQQDPGMELHLIHYSYGVNSTEKGDLSSESTVSRIRTEHFPLTLESARPSHTSQYLCASSDWGEDEKLFFGSGTQLSVL.

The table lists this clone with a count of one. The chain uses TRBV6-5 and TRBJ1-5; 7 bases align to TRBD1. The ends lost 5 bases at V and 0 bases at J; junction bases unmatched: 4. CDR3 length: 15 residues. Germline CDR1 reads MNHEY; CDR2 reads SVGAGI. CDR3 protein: CASSLRQGSNQPQHF. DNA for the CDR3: TGTGCCAGCAGTCTCCGACAGGGTAGCAATCAGCCCCAGCATTTT.

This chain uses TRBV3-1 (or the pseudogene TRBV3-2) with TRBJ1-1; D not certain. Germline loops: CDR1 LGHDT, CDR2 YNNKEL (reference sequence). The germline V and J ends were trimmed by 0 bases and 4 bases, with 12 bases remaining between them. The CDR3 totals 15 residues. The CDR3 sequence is CASSQERVRGTEAFF. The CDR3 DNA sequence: TGTGCCAGCAGCCAAGAAAGGGTACGGGGCACTGAAGCTTTCTTT.

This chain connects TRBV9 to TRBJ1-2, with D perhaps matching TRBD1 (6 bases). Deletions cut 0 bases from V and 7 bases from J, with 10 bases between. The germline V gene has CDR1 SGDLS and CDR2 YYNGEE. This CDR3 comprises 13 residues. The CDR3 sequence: CASSVEGERGYTF. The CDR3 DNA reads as TGTGCCAGCAGCGTAGAGGGGGAACGTGGCTACACCTTC.

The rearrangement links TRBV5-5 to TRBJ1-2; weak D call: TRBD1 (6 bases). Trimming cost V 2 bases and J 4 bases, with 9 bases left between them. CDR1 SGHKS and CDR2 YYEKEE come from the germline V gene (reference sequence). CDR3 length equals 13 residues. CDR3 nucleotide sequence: TGTGCCAGCAGCTTAGGGGGAGGCTATGGCTACACCTTC. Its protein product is CASSLGGGYGYTF. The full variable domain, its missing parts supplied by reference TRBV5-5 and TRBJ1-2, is DAGVTQSPTHLIKTRGQQVTLRCSPISGHKSVSWYQQVLGQGPQFIFQYYEKEERGRGNFPDRFSARQFPNYSSELNVNALLLGDSALYLCASSLGGGYGYTFGSGTRLTVV.

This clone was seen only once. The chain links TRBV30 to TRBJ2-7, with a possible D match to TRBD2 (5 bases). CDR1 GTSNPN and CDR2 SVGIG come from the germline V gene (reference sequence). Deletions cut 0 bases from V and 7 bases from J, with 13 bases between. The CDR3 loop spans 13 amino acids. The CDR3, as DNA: TGTGCCTGGAGTGTACTAGGGTTTGGGGAGCAGTACTTC. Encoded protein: CAWSVLGFGEQYF.

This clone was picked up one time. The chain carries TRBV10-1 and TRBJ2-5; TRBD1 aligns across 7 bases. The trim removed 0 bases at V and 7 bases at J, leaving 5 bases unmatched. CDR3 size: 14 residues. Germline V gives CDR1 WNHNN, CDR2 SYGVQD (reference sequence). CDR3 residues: CASSESRGDRTQYF. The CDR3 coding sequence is TGCGCCAGCAGTGAGTCGAGAGGGGACAGGACCCAGTACTTC.

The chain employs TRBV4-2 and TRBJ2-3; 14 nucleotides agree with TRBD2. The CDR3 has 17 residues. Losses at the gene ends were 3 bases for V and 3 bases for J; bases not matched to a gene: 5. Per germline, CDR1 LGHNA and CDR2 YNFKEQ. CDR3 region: CASSQGTSGSGTDTQYF. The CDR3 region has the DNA TGTGCCAGCAGCCAGGGGACTAGCGGGAGTGGGACAGATACGCAGTATTTT.

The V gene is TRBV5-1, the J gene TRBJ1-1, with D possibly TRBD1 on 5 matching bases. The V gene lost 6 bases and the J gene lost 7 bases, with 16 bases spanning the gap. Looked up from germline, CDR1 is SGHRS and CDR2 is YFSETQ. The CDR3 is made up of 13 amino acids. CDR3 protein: CASKAHIGVEAFF. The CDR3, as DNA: TGCGCCAGCAAGGCCCACATAGGGGTTGAAGCTTTCTTT.